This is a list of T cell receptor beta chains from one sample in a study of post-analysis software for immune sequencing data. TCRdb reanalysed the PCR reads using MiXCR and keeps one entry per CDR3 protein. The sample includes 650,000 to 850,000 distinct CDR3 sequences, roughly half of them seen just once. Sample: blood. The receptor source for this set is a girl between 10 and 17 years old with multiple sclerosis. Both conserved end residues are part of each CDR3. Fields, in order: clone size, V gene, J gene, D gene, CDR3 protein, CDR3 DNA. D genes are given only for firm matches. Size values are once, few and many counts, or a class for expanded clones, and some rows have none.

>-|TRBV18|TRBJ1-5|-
CASSATTGNQPQHF
TGTGCCAGCTCGGCAACGACAGGAAACCAGCCCCAGCATTTT
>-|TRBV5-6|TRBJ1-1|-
CASSQPDPLNTEAFF
TGTGCCAGCAGTCAACCAGACCCCCTGAACACTGAAGCTTTCTTT
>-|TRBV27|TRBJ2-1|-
CASTPGAGVSEQFF
TGTGCCAGCACTCCTGGGGCAGGGGTATCTGAGCAGTTCTTC
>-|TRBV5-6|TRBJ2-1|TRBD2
CASERGLAGTDEQFF
TGTGCCAGCGAGAGGGGACTAGCGGGGACGGATGAGCAGTTCTTC
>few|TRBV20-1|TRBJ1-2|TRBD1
CSARGGQGSSFYGYTF
TGCAGTGCTAGAGGAGGACAGGGGTCATCTTTCTATGGCTACACCTTC
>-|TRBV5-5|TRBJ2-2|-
CASSLETKALGGELFF
TGTGCCAGCAGCTTGGAGACTAAGGCGCTGGGCGGGGAGCTGTTTTTT
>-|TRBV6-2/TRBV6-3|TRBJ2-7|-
CASSEYASEQYF
TGTGCCAGCAGCGAGTATGCCTCCGAGCAGTACTTC
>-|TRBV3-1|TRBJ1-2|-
CASSQGEVRNYGYTF
TGTGCCAGCAGCCAAGGAGAGGTCAGAAACTATGGCTACACCTTC
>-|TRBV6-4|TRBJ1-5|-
CASSDSPGVQPQHF
TGTGCCAGCAGTGACTCCCCCGGCGTTCAGCCCCAGCATTTT
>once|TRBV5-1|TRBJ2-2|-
CASSYPLESGELFF
TGCGCCAGCAGCTACCCCCTAGAATCCGGGGAGCTGTTTTTT
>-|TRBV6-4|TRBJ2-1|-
CASSDSIQGDYNEQFF
TGTGCCAGCAGTGACTCGATCCAGGGCGACTACAATGAGCAGTTCTTC